This T cell receptor (beta chain) comes out of a study of vaccination effects on CD4 cells after COVID-19. A remark on this clone: No antigen is known for it.

Germline loops: CDR1 SGHDT, CDR2 YYEEEE. CDR3 length equals 16 residues. Unmatched junction bases numbered 14, after V lost 5 bases and J lost 4 bases. Only in-frame clones appear in the TCRdb table, and some are missing; sequencing was by immunoSEQ multiplex PCR. The sample shows tens of thousands of clones, less than 85% of them seen only once. Antigen-specific CD4+ T cells were expanded with viral peptide pools in the ViraFEST assay before sequencing. Investigators separated out CD4+ T cells once 9 to 11 days of culture had passed. Previously uninfected by SARS-CoV-2, the vaccine recipients also showed negative nucleocapsid antibodies.

The J gene is TRBJ1-2, the V gene TRBV5-6, with 7 positions matching TRBD1. Sequencing used CD4+ T cells from PBMCs cultured with HCoV-NL63 spike peptides, obtained before COVID-19 vaccination. This receptor was taken from a human donor who received a COVID-19 vaccine. The CDR3 here is CASRRETSGGRYGYTF. The CDR3 DNA reads as TGTGCCAGCAGACGGGAAACGTCAGGGGGACGCTATGGCTACACCTTC.